The present TCR beta chain was sequenced within a study of cytomegalovirus exposure and HLA in healthy donors. General study points: An apparent linkage of common viral pathogens to several of the most significant clusters emerged in a later analysis. In an earlier analysis, about 87% or about 30%: the productive usage of most TCR beta V segments.

The CDR3 is 16 residues long. CDR1 is LNHNV, CDR2 YYDKDF, per germline (reference sequence). J gave up 0 bases and V 1 base, and 3 bases lay outside the gene matches. As to this clone: Its specificity is not known.

The PCR contained 60 Vbeta and 13 Jbeta primers. Assay used: immunoSEQ multiplex PCR; TCRdb lists only in-frame clones, some missing. The profile shows more than 95,000 clones, around 70% of them singletons. The chain carries TRBV15 and TRBJ2-1, with 7 bases that match TRBD1. The TCR originated in a man aged 35-49 years in good health and CMV-seropositive. What was sequenced was PBMCs. The CDR3 DNA sequence: TGTGCCACCAGCAGAGCTGGGGACAGCTCCTACAATGAGCAGTTCTTC. Encoded protein: CATSRAGDSSYNEQFF.